The 16 T cell receptor beta chains in this list originate from one sample, sequenced in a study of CD8 T cells in Susac syndrome. The authors reverse transcribed about 0.5 to 1 ug RNA with random hexamers. TCRdb analysed the immunoSEQ multiplex PCR reads with MiXCR anew, one entry per CDR3 protein. This sample carries tens of thousands of distinct CDR3 sequences, approximately 93% of them seen once, and the ten largest clones take 0.5% to 0.6%. What was sequenced was CD8+ T cells from PBMCs. All receptors derive from a human donor in good health.

This chain connects TRBV13 to TRBJ2-7; tentatively, D is TRBD1 or TRBD2 (5 bases each). This CDR3 region has 13 residues. Looked up from germline, CDR1 is PRHDT and CDR2 is FYEKMQ (reference sequence). The V end lost 4 bases, the J end lost 8 bases, and 15 bases lay between the germline ends. The CDR3 DNA reads TGTGCCAGCAGCTGGGGGACCTCCTTGCAGCAGTACTTC. Its translation: CASSWGTSLQQYF.

V usage is TRBV25-1 and J usage is TRBJ1-1; 7 bases are shared with TRBD1. With 4 bases clipped from V and 7 bases from J, the junction kept 12 bases outside the gene matches. This CDR3 region has 15 residues. Germline loops: CDR1 MGHDK, CDR2 SYGVNS. The CDR3 DNA reads TGTGCCAGCAGTGCCGAACCGGGACAGAGGATTGAAGCTTTCTTT. It is translated as CASSAEPGQRIEAFF.

The chain employs TRBV5-1 and TRBJ2-1; 8 bases agree with TRBD2. This CDR3 region has 14 residues. J was trimmed by 3 bases and V by 6 bases; bases with no gene match: 5. Germline V gene lookup returns CDR1 SGHRS and CDR2 YFSETQ. CDR3 DNA sequence: TGCGCCAGCACCTCGGGACTAGTCTACAATGAGCAGTTCTTC. It is translated as CASTSGLVYNEQFF.

The J gene is TRBJ2-3, the V gene TRBV11-2; D ambiguous. Germline CDR1 is SGHAT and CDR2 is FQNNGV. The CDR3 extends over 14 amino acids. V lost 0 bases and J 1 base, leaving 5 bases between the germline ends. This CDR3 is CASSLDRGTDTQYF. CDR3 coding DNA: TGTGCCAGCAGCTTAGACCGGGGCACAGATACGCAGTATTTT.

V is TRBV20-1 and J is TRBJ2-7, with 14 bases identical to TRBD2. Losses at the gene ends were 5 bases for V and 5 bases for J; bases not matched to a gene: 5. The germline CDR1 and CDR2 sequences are DFQATT and SNEGSKA (reference sequence). This CDR3 is built from 14 residues. The CDR3 DNA reads as TGCAGTGCTCTTAGACTAGCGGGAGGGCACGAGCAGTACTTC. This codes for CSALRLAGGHEQYF.

The chain has TRBV27 and TRBJ2-7; D may match TRBD1 or TRBD2 (6 bases each). V lost 6 bases and J lost 7, with 13 bases in between. The CDR3 has 12 residues. CDR1 MNHEY and CDR2 SMNVEV come from the germline V gene (reference sequence). The CDR3 nucleotides read TGTGCCAGCAGGGGGGGCTTCGAGGAGCAGTACTTC. Protein product: CASRGGFEEQYF.

The chain uses TRBV29-1 and TRBJ2-7; 8 bases line up with TRBD1. The CDR3 is 12 residues long. CDR1 is SQVTM and CDR2 is ANQGSEA in the germline V gene. V lost 2 bases and J lost 6; bases outside the gene matches: 3. The CDR3 loop is CSVEQGAREQYF. DNA for the CDR3: TGCAGCGTTGAACAGGGGGCTCGCGAGCAGTACTTC.

The chain couples TRBV18 to TRBJ1-5; D perhaps matches TRBD1 (6 bases). Trimming left V 4 bases short and J 5 bases short, with 9 bases between. Germline values: CDR1 KGHSH, CDR2 LQKENI. The CDR3 has 13 residues. CDR3 residues: CASSHREYQPQHF. DNA for the CDR3: TGTGCCAGCTCACACAGGGAGTATCAGCCCCAGCATTTT.

J is TRBJ2-1 and V is TRBV4-1; D uncertain. The V end lost 0 bases, the J end lost 12 bases, and 9 bases lay between the germline ends. Germline values: CDR1 MGHRA, CDR2 YSYEKL. This CDR3 contains 12 residues. CDR3 loop: CASSQDLVWQFF. In DNA form, the CDR3 reads TGCGCCAGCAGCCAAGATCTCGTGTGGCAGTTCTTC.

V is TRBV28 and J is TRBJ2-7, with D perhaps TRBD1 (6 bases). Germline V CDR1 and CDR2: MDHEN, SYDVKM. This CDR3 is 14 amino acids long. Trimming took off 5 bases at V and 7 bases at J, with 18 bases between the two ends. The CDR3: CASSPRDILREQYF. Here the CDR3 DNA reads TGTGCCAGCAGTCCCCGGGACATCCTTCGAGAGCAGTACTTC.

V gene TRBV4-1 combines with J gene TRBJ2-7, with TRBD1 as a possible D gene (6 bases). Looked up from germline, CDR1 is MGHRA and CDR2 is YSYEKL. The V gene lost 0 bases and the J gene lost 3 bases, with 9 bases spanning the gap. The CDR3 is made up of 14 amino acids. The CDR3 DNA sequence: TGCGCCAGCAGCCAAGAGGGGGCTAGCTACGAGCAGTACTTC. It encodes CASSQEGASYEQYF.

The rearrangement joins TRBV4-1 to TRBJ2-7, with 11 bases lining up with TRBD2. Germline lookup yields CDR1 MGHRA and CDR2 YSYEKL. V shed 1 base and J 3 bases; nucleotides not matched to a gene: 8. The CDR3 spans 17 residues. CDR3: CASSQGLAGGWSYEQYF. Written as DNA, the CDR3 is TGCGCCAGCAGCCAAGGGCTAGCGGGAGGTTGGAGCTACGAGCAGTACTTC.

V gene TRBV20-1 combines with J gene TRBJ2-7, with a possible D match to TRBD1 (6 bases). V was trimmed by 5 bases and J by 0 bases, leaving 14 bases between them. The CDR3 runs to 14 residues. Germline values: CDR1 DFQATT, CDR2 SNEGSKA (reference sequence). The CDR3 spells CSARGQRRSYEQYF. The CDR3 DNA reads TGCAGTGCTCGCGGACAGCGGCGCTCCTACGAGCAGTACTTC.

This sequence joins TRBV30 and TRBJ1-5; D unclear. CDR1 and CDR2 from the germline V gene are GTSNPN and SVGIG (reference sequence). The CDR3 sequence is 14 residues long. V lost 0 bases and J lost 4, with 10 bases in between. The chain's CDR3 is CAWSVGLGNQPQHF. CDR3 sequence (DNA): TGTGCCTGGAGTGTAGGGCTAGGGAATCAGCCCCAGCATTTT.

The rearrangement links TRBV7-9 to TRBJ1-1, with 7 bases that match TRBD1. The CDR3 consists of 12 residues. With V trimmed by 11 bases and J by 5 bases, 8 bases remained unmatched. Germline V CDR1 and CDR2: SEHNR, FQNEAQ (reference sequence). The CDR3 sequence: CADRVRGTEAFF. The CDR3, as DNA: TGTGCCGACAGGGTCCGGGGAACTGAAGCTTTCTTT.

V gene TRBV6-5 combines with J gene TRBJ1-1; D remains ambiguous. Trimming removed 4 bases from V and 4 bases from J, with 16 bases in between. Per germline, CDR1 MNHEY and CDR2 SVGAGI. CDR3 length equals 15 residues. As DNA, the CDR3 is TGTGCCAGCAGTTTAGCGTACGGCGGGAGCACTGAAGCTTTCTTT. Amino acid sequence: CASSLAYGGSTEAFF.